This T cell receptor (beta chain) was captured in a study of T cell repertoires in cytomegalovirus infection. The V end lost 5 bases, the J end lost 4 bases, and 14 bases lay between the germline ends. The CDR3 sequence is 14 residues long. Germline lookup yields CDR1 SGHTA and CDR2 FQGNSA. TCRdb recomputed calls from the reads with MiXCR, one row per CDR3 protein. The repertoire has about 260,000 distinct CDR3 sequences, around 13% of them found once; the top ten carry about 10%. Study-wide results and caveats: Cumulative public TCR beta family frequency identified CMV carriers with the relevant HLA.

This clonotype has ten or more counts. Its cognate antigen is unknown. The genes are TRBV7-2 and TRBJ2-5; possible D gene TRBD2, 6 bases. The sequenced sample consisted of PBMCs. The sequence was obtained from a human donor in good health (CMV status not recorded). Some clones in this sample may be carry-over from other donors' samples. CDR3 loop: CASSAGGASETQYF. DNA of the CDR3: TGTGCCAGCAGCGCAGGAGGGGCTTCAGAGACCCAGTACTTC. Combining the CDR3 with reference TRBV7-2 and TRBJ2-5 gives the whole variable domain GAGVSQSPSNKVTEKGKDVELRCDPISGHTALYWYRQSLGQGLEFLIYFQGNSAPDKSGLPSDRFSAERTGGSVSTLTIQRTQQEDSAVYLCASSAGGASETQYFGPGTRLLVL.